The rows below give T cell receptor beta chains drawn from one sample of a study of blood T cell repertoires in COVID-19. Assay: immunoSEQ multiplex PCR; the TCRdb copy retains only in-frame clones and omits some. The sample records more than 90,000 clones, around 80% being singletons. The sample taken for sequencing was peripheral blood. Receptors were obtained from a man older than 75 with acute or convalescent COVID-19. CDR3s include the opening cysteine and the closing phenylalanine or tryptophan. Fields, in order: J gene, V gene, clone size, CDR3 length, D gene, CDR3 DNA, CDR3 protein. D genes are given only for firm matches. Clone size is not always given. Where it is, it says once, few, many or a class for expanded clones.

>TRBJ2-1|TRBV7-2|NA|12|TRBD2
TGTGCCAGCAGCTCTACTCGGACTAGCAAGTTCTTC
CASSSTRTSKFF
>TRBJ2-5|TRBV18|NA|15|TRBD2
TGTGCCAGCTCACCACGGAGTAGCGGGGTGGAGACCCAGTACTTC
CASSPRSSGVETQYF
>TRBJ1-2|TRBV7-2|NA|17|TRBD1
TGTGCCAGCATCAGATCCGGGACAGGGGGCGTCAACTATGGCTACACCTTC
CASIRSGTGGVNYGYTF
>TRBJ2-7|TRBV5-1|NA|14|NA
TGCGCCAGCAGCGTTGGACTTTCCCCCTACGAGCAGTACTTC
CASSVGLSPYEQYF
>TRBJ1-2|TRBV7-2|NA|15|NA
TGTGCCAGCAGCGCGCCAGGGATCTCTAACTATGGCTACACCTTC
CASSAPGISNYGYTF
>TRBJ1-4|TRBV3-1/TRBV3-2|NA|14|NA
TGTGCCAGCAGCCAGCTGACTGTAAATGAAAAACTGTTTTTT
CASSQLTVNEKLFF
>TRBJ2-7|TRBV5-4|NA|15|NA
TGTGCCAGCAGCTTGCAGGGACTTCTCCCTTACGAGCAGTACTTC
CASSLQGLLPYEQYF
>TRBJ2-2|TRBV5-4|NA|14|NA
TGTGCCAGCAGTACTTCCGACAGGACCGGGGAGCTGTTTTTT
CASSTSDRTGELFF
>TRBJ2-3|TRBV6-5|NA|13|NA
TGTGCCAGCAAGGGGGAACCGGCAGATACGCAGTATTTT
CASKGEPADTQYF
>TRBJ2-7|TRBV29-1|NA|12|TRBD2
TGCAGCGCAAGCGGGGGGATTCACGAGCAGTACTTC
CSASGGIHEQYF
>TRBJ1-5|TRBV15|few|12|TRBD1
TGTGCCACCGGACAGGGAGGCCAGCCCCAGCATTTT
CATGQGGQPQHF
>TRBJ2-4|TRBV5-6|NA|13|TRBD1
TGTGCCAGCAGCCGGACAGGGGGGGACATTCAGTACTTC
CASSRTGGDIQYF
>TRBJ2-2|TRBV19|NA|14|NA
TGTGCCAGTAGTATATTAGTGTTTGCCGGGGAGCTGTTTTTT
CASSILVFAGELFF
>TRBJ1-2|TRBV9|once|14|TRBD1
TGTGCCAGCAGCCCAGGACAGGGGAACTATGGCTACACCTTC
CASSPGQGNYGYTF
>TRBJ1-3|TRBV5-6|NA|18|NA
TGTGCCAGCAGCTTTTGGGGCCAGGCCCCTGCCTCCGGAAACACCATATATTTT
CASSFWGQAPASGNTIYF
>TRBJ1-6|TRBV5-1|NA|15|NA
TGCGCCAGCAGCTTGGTTTCTCCATCGGATTCACCCCTCCACTTT
CASSLVSPSDSPLHF
>TRBJ2-7|TRBV6-2/TRBV6-3|NA|14|TRBD2
TGTGCCAGCAGTTACACTAGCGGGAGACACGAGCAGTACTTC
CASSYTSGRHEQYF
>TRBJ1-1|TRBV28|NA|12|NA
TGTGCCAGCAGTCCCCCAAACACTGAAGCTTTCTTT
CASSPPNTEAFF
>TRBJ2-3|TRBV28|NA|16|TRBD1
TGTGCCAGCAGTTCTCGGGGACAGGGGGCCGGAGATACGCAGTATTTT
CASSSRGQGAGDTQYF
>TRBJ1-1|TRBV7-2|NA|14|NA
TGTGCCAGCAGCTTATGGCGGTCGAACACTGAAGCTTTCTTT
CASSLWRSNTEAFF
>TRBJ1-1|TRBV29-1|NA|13|NA
TGCAGCGTTTATACTAACATGAACACTGAAGCTTTCTTT
CSVYTNMNTEAFF
>TRBJ2-3|TRBV5-1|NA|15|TRBD1
TGCGCCAGCAGCTTGTCAGGGGGCTCCACAGATACGCAGTATTTT
CASSLSGGSTDTQYF
>TRBJ2-7|TRBV5-1|NA|12|NA
TGCGCCAGCACTGCCTCCTCGGGGGAGCAGTACTTC
CASTASSGEQYF
>TRBJ2-7|TRBV9|NA|14|NA
TGTGCCAGCAGCGCCCTCCTAGGAACCTACGAGCAGTACTTC
CASSALLGTYEQYF
>TRBJ2-2|TRBV7-2|NA|16|NA
TGTGCCAGCAGCTTATTCCCAGGGACTAACACCGGGGAGCTGTTTTTT
CASSLFPGTNTGELFF
>TRBJ1-2|TRBV7-2|NA|16|TRBD1
TGTGCCAGCAGCTTCATAGGCGGGACAGGGGGCGGTGGCTACACCTTC
CASSFIGGTGGGGYTF
>TRBJ2-7|TRBV19|NA|13|NA
TGTGCCAGTAGTCCAGGCCGGCCCTACGAGCAGTACTTC
CASSPGRPYEQYF
>TRBJ2-6|TRBV27|NA|14|NA
TGTGCCAGCAGAGAGATCTCTGGGGCCAACGTCCTGACTTTC
CASREISGANVLTF
>TRBJ1-5|TRBV6-1|NA|16|TRBD1
TGTGCCAGCAGTGGCCGGAGGTGGACAGGGAATCAGCCCCAGCATTTT
CASSGRRWTGNQPQHF
>TRBJ2-7|TRBV30|NA|12|NA
TGTGCCTCCCCGGGGGTTGGCTACGAGCAGTACTTC
CASPGVGYEQYF
>TRBJ2-1|TRBV5-6|once|12|NA
TGTGCCAGCAGCCCTTCGACGGACTCTTTGTTCTTC
CASSPSTDSLFF
>TRBJ1-1|TRBV27|NA|15|NA
TGTGCCAGCCGGGGATGGGTGACGGAGAACACTGAAGCTTTCTTT
CASRGWVTENTEAFF
>TRBJ2-1|TRBV24-1|NA|13|TRBD1
TGTGCCACCGAGGGACAGGGGTACAATGAGCAGTTCTTC
CATEGQGYNEQFF
>TRBJ1-1|TRBV6-5|NA|14|TRBD1
TGTGCCAGCAGTAACGGACAGGGGAGAACTGAAGCTTTCTTT
CASSNGQGRTEAFF
>TRBJ2-1|TRBV2|NA|13|TRBD2
TGTGCCAGCAGTGAAGATGGGCGGGAGGTTATGTTCTTC
CASSEDGREVMFF
>TRBJ2-3|TRBV12-3/TRBV12-4|NA|13|TRBD2
TGTGCCAGCCGGACTAGCGGGAGTTATACGCAGTATTTT
CASRTSGSYTQYF